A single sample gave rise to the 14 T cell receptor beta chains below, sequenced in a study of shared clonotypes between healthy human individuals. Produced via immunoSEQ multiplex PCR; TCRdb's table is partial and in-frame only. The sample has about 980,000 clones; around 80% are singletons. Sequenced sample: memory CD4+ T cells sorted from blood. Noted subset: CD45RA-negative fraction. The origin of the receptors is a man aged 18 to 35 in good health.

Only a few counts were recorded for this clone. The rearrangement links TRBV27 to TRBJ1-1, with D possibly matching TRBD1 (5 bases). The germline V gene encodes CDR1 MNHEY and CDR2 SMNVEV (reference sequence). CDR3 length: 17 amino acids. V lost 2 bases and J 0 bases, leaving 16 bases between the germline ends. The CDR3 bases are TGTGCCAGCAGTTTAAGGGGCTGGGGGGGGTTGAACACTGAAGCTTTCTTT. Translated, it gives CASSLRGWGGLNTEAFF.

The CDR3 DNA reads TGTGCCAGCTCACCGGAGCTCCAGAACAATGAGCAGTTCTTC. Encoded protein: CASSPELQNNEQFF. J is TRBJ2-1 and V is TRBV18, with D uncertain. This CDR3 contains 14 residues. V lost 3 bases and J lost 5, with 11 bases in between. CDR1 and CDR2 from the germline V gene are KGHSH and LQKENI.

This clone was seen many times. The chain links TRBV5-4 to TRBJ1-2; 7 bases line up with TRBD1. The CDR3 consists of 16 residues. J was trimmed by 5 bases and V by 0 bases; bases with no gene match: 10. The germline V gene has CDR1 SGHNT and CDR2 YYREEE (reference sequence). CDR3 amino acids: CASSLGNRQGGYGYTF. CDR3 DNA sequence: TGTGCCAGCAGCTTGGGGAACCGACAGGGAGGATATGGCTACACCTTC.

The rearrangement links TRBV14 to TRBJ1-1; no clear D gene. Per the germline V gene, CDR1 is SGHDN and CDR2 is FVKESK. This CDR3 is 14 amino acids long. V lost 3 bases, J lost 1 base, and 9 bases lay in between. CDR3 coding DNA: TGTGCCAGCAGCCATCTAGACCCGAACACTGAAGCTTTCTTT. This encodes CASSHLDPNTEAFF. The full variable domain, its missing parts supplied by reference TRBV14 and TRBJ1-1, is EAGVTQFPSHSVIEKGQTVTLRCDPISGHDNLYWYRRVMGKEIKFLLHFVKESKQDESGMPNNRFLAERTGGTYSTLKVQPAELEDSGVYFCASSHLDPNTEAFFGQGTRLTVV.

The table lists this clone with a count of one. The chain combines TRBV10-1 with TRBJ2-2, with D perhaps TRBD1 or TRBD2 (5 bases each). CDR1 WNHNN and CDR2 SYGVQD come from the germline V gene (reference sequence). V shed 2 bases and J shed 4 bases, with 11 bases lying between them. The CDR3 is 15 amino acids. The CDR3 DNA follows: TGCGCCAGCAGTGAGGGGGGTATACGCACCGGGGAGCTGTTTTTT. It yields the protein CASSEGGIRTGELFF.

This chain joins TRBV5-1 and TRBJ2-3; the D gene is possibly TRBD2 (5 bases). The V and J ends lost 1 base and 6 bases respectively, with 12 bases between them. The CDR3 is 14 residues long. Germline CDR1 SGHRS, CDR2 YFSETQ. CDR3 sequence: CASSLLAGGDTQYF. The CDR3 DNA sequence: TGCGCCAGCAGCTTGTTGGCTGGAGGTGATACGCAGTATTTT.

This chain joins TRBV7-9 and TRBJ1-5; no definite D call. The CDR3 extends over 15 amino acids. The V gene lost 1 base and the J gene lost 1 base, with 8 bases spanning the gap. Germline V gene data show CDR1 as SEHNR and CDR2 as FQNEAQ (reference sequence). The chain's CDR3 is CASSLGEGSNQPQHF. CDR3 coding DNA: TGTGCCAGCAGCTTAGGGGAGGGAAGCAATCAGCCCCAGCATTTT.

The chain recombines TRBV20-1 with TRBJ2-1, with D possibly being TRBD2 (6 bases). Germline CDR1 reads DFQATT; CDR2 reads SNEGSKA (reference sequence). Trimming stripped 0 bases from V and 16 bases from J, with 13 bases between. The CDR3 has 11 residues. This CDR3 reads CSARERGASFF. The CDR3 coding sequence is TGCAGTGCTAGAGAGCGGGGAGCCTCCTTCTTC.

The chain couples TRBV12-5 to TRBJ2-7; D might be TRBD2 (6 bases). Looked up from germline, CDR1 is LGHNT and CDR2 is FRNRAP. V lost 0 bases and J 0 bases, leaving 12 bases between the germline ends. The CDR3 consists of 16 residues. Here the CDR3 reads CASGLVLSGSSYEQYF. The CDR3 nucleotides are TGTGCTAGTGGTTTGGTCCTTAGCGGAAGCTCCTACGAGCAGTACTTC.

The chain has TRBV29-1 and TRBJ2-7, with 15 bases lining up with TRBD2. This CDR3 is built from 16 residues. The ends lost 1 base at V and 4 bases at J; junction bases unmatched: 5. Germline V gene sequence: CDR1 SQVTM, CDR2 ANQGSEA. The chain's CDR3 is CSVEGGGLAGGYEQYF. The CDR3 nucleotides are TGCAGCGTTGAAGGGGGGGGACTAGCGGGAGGTTACGAGCAGTACTTC.

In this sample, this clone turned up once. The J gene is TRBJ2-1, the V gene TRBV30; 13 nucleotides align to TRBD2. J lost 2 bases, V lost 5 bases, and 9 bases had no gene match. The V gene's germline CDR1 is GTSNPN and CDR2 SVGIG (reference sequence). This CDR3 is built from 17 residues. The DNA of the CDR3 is TGTGCCTGGGTGCCGGGACTAGCGGGGCCAGCCTACAATGAGCAGTTCTTC. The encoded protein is CAWVPGLAGPAYNEQFF.

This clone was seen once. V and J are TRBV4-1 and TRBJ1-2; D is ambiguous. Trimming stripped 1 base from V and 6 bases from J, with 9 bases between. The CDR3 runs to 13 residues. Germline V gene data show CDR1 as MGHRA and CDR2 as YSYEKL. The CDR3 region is CASSQGQVNGYTF. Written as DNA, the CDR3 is TGCGCCAGCAGCCAAGGGCAAGTAAATGGCTACACCTTC.

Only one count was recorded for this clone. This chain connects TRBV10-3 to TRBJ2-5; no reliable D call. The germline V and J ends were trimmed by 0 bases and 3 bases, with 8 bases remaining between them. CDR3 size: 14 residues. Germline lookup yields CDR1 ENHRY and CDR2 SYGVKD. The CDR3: CAISESGLEETQYF. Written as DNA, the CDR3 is TGTGCCATCAGTGAGTCTGGCCTCGAAGAGACCCAGTACTTC.

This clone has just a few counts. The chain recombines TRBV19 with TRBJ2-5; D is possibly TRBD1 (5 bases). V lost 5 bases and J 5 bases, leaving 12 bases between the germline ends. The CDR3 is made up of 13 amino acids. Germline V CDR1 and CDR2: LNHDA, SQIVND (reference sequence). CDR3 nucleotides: TGTGCCAGTAGTCGACAGATTGGGGAGACCCAGTACTTC. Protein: CASSRQIGETQYF.